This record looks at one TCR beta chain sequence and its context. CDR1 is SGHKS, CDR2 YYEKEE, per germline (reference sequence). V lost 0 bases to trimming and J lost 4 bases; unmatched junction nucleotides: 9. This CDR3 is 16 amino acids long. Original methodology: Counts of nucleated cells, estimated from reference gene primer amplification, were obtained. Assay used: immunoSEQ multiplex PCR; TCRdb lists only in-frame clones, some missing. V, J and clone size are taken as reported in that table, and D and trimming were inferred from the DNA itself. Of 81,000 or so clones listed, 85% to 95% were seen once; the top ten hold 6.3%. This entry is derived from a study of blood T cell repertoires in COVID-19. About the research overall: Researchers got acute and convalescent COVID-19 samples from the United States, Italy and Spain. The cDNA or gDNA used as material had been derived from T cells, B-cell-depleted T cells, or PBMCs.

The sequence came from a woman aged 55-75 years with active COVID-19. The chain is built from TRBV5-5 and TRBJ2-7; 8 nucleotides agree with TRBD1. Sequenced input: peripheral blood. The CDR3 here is CASSLGPDRDLYEQYF. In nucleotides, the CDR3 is TGTGCCAGCAGCTTGGGGCCGGACAGGGACCTTTACGAGCAGTACTTC.